This section outlines one TCR beta chain sequence together with its context. Primers: 60 Vbeta forward and 13 Jbeta reverse. The assay was immunoSEQ multiplex PCR, and TCRdb's table has in-frame clones only and misses some. Among some 110,000 clones listed, around four fifths were seen once. This entry comes from a study of cytomegalovirus exposure and HLA in healthy donors. This CDR3 is 16 amino acids long. J was trimmed by 5 bases and V by 1 base; bases with no gene match: 5. Germline CDR1 LNHNV, CDR2 YYDKDF (reference sequence). Among the donors, all were healthy bone marrow donors. Sample: PBMCs. The receptor was isolated from a man younger than 40 in good health and CMV-seronegative. The rearrangement joins TRBV15 to TRBJ2-3; 11 positions agree with TRBD1. CDR3 protein: CATSRGVGQGEDTQYF. As DNA, the CDR3 is TGTGCCACCAGCAGAGGGGTGGGACAGGGGGAAGATACGCAGTATTTT.